These 9 T cell receptor beta chains share one sample of origin, sequenced in a study of T cell clonotyping in hematopoietic cell transplantation. TCRdb keeps only in-frame clones here, not all; method: immunoSEQ multiplex PCR. The table records 11,000 or so clones, 92% of them present only once. The time point is: recipient sample about 28 days before transplant, after cytoreduction. This specimen consisted of peripheral blood mononuclear cells, obtained before stem cell transplant. The receptor source for this set is a woman aged 40 to 50 with acute myeloid leukemia. Some clones in this sample may be carry-over from other donors' samples.

The rearrangement links TRBV7-9 to TRBJ1-1; 7 positions agree with TRBD1. The CDR3 covers 13 residues. V gave up 5 bases and J gave up 1 base; unmatched junction bases: 1. From germline, CDR1 is SEHNR and CDR2 FQNEAQ (reference sequence). CDR3 residues: CASSRTGNTEAFF. DNA of the CDR3: TGTGCCAGCAGCCGGACAGGGAACACTGAAGCTTTCTTT.

The CDR3 reads CASRVTQEETQYF. The CDR3 DNA is TGTGCCAGTAGGGTCACTCAGGAGGAGACCCAGTACTTC. The chain carries TRBV19 and TRBJ2-5; D is ambiguous. Per germline, CDR1 LNHDA and CDR2 SQIVND (reference sequence). The CDR3 has 13 residues. Trimming cost V 6 bases and J 5 bases, with 13 bases left between them. Filled out from reference TRBV19 and TRBJ2-5, the complete variable domain reads DGGITQSPKYLFRKEGQNVTLSCEQNLNHDAMYWYRQDPGQGLRLIYYSQIVNDFQKGDIAEGYSVSREKKESFPLTVTSAQKNPTAFYLCASRVTQEETQYFGPGTRLLVL.

CDR3 nucleotide sequence: TGTGCCAGTAGTCCAACCGGGCAGAACACTGAAGCTTTCTTT. This translates into CASSPTGQNTEAFF. The V call is TRBV19, the J call TRBJ1-1, with D unresolved. The germline V gene encodes CDR1 LNHDA and CDR2 SQIVND (reference sequence). The V end lost 5 bases, the J end lost 1 base, and 11 bases lay between the germline ends. The CDR3 loop spans 14 amino acids.

The V call is TRBV7-8, the J call TRBJ1-5; a weak D match, TRBD1 (6 bases). Germline assignment: CDR1 SGHVS and CDR2 FQNEAQ. V shed 1 base and J shed 3 bases, with 13 bases lying between them. The CDR3 spans 16 residues. The CDR3 reads CASSLGRTAYNQPQHF. The DNA of the CDR3 is TGTGCCAGCAGCTTAGGTCGGACAGCTTACAATCAGCCCCAGCATTTT.

The genes are TRBV4-2 and TRBJ1-3, with D maybe TRBD1 (6 bases). V lost 1 base and J 4 bases, leaving 14 bases between the germline ends. The germline gives CDR1 LGHNA, CDR2 YNFKEQ. This CDR3 spans 16 amino acids. The CDR3 protein is CASSQGLGAEGNTIYF. CDR3 coding DNA: TGTGCCAGCAGCCAAGGGCTGGGGGCGGAAGGAAACACCATATATTTT.

This clone appeared once. The V call is TRBV9, the J call TRBJ2-5, with D tentatively TRBD1 or TRBD2 (5 bases each). V was clipped by 0 bases and J by 3 bases, with 6 bases between them. Germline CDR1 SGDLS, CDR2 YYNGEE. CDR3 size: 13 residues. The CDR3 protein is CASSVGGEETQYF. In DNA form, the CDR3 reads TGTGCCAGCAGCGTAGGAGGGGAAGAGACCCAGTACTTC.

The chain joins TRBV19 to TRBJ2-7, with D unresolved. The CDR3 is 17 residues long. Germline loops: CDR1 LNHDA, CDR2 SQIVND (reference sequence). Trimming took 3 bases from V and 0 from J, leaving 18 bases between them. DNA for the CDR3: TGTGCCAGTAGTATTGTGGCGGAGCGAACAATCTCCTACGAGCAGTACTTC. It encodes CASSIVAERTISYEQYF.

The gene calls are TRBV29-1 and TRBJ2-1; D is perhaps TRBD2 (5 bases). This CDR3 has 12 amino acids. Germline V gene sequence: CDR1 SQVTM, CDR2 ANQGSEA. V lost 4 bases to trimming and J lost 10 bases, with 14 bases between them. CDR3 residues: CSVAISPGEQFF. The CDR3 DNA is TGCAGCGTTGCAATTTCTCCGGGAGAGCAGTTCTTC.

V gene TRBV30 combines with J gene TRBJ2-6, with 8 positions matching TRBD2. The germline V gene encodes CDR1 GTSNPN and CDR2 SVGIG (reference sequence). The CDR3 is 12 residues long. The CDR3 loop reads CGAGGGANVLTF. The CDR3 DNA reads TGTGGGGCGGGAGGTGGGGCCAACGTCCTGACTTTC.